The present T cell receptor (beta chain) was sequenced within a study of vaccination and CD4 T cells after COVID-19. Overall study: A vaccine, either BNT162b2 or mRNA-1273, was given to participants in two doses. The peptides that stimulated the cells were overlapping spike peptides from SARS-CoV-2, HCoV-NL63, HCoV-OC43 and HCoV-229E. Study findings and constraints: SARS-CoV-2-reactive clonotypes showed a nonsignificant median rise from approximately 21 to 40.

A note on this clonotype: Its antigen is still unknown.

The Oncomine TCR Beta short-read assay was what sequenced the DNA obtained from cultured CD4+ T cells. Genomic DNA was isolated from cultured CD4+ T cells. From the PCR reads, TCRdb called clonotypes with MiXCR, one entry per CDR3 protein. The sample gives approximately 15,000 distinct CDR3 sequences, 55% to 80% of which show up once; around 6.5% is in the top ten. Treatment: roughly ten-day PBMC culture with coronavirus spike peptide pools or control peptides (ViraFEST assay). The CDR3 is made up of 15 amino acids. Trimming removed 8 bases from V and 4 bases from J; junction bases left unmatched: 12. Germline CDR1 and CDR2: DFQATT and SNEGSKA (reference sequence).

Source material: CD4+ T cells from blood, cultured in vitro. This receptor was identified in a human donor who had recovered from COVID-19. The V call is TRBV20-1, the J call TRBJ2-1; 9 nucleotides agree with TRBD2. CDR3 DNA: TGCAGTCCTGTTTGGGCGGGAGGGGGTTACAATGAGCAGTTCTTC. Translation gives CSPVWAGGGYNEQFF.